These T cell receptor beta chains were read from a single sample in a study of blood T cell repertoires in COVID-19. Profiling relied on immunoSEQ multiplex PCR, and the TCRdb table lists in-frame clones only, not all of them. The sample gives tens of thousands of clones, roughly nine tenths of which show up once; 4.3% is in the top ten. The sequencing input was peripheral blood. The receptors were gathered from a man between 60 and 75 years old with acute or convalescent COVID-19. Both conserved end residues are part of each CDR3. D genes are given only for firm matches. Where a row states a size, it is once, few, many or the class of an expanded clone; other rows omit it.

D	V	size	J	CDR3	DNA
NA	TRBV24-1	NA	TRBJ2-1	CATGDGFYNEQFF	TGTGCCACGGGAGATGGGTTCTACAATGAGCAGTTCTTC
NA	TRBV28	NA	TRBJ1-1	CASSPYRRENTEAFF	TGTGCCAGCAGTCCCTACAGAAGAGAGAACACTGAAGCTTTCTTT
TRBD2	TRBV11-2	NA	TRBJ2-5	CASSLAPTSAQGTQYF	TGTGCCAGCAGCTTGGCACCGACTAGCGCACAAGGAACCCAGTACTTC
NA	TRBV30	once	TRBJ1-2	CAWGRSNRQARTGNGYTF	TGTGCCTGGGGTAGGAGTAACCGTCAGGCCCGTACGGGGAATGGCTACACCTTC
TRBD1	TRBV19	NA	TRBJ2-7	CASSIGDSIYEQYF	TGTGCCAGTAGTATAGGGGACAGTATCTACGAGCAGTACTTC
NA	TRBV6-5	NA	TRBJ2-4	CASSPGALAKNIQYF	TGTGCCAGCAGTCCAGGGGCCTTAGCCAAAAACATTCAGTACTTC
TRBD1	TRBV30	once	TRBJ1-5	CAWSSPGTVNQPQHF	TGTGCCTGGAGCTCTCCTGGGACAGTCAATCAGCCCCAGCATTTT
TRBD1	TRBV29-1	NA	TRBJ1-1	CSVDPVDRGNTEAFF	TGCAGCGTTGATCCCGTGGACAGGGGTAACACTGAAGCTTTCTTT
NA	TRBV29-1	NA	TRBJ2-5	CSVEQETQYF	TGCAGCGTTGAACAGGAGACCCAGTACTTC
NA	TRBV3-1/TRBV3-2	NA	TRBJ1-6	CASSQDVFSPLHF	TGTGCCAGCAGCCAAGACGTTTTTTCACCCCTCCACTTT
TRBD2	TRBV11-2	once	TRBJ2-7	CASSLDVGRGYEQYF	TGTGCCAGCAGCTTAGATGTCGGGAGGGGCTACGAGCAGTACTTC
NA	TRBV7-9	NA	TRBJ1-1	CASSLEQGNTEAFF	TGTGCCAGCAGCTTAGAACAGGGGAACACTGAAGCTTTCTTT
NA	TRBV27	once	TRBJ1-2	CASSLTGINGYTF	TGTGCCAGCAGTTTAACCGGTATAAATGGCTACACCTTC
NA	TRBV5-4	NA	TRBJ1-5	CASSLDRNSNQPQHF	TGTGCCAGCAGCTTGGATCGTAATAGCAATCAGCCCCAGCATTTT
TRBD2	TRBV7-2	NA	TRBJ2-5	CASSARSSGGAPETQYF	TGTGCCAGCAGCGCGCGTTCTAGCGGGGGGGCGCCAGAGACCCAGTACTTC
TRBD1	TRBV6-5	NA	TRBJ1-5	CASSSQQGAKQPQHF	TGTGCCAGCAGTTCCCAACAGGGGGCGAAACAGCCCCAGCATTTT
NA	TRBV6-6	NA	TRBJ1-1	CASTGEVEAFF	TGTGCCAGCACCGGGGAGGTGGAAGCTTTCTTT
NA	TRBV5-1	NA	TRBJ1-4	CASSLASPTTNEKLFF	TGCGCCAGCAGCTTGGCTAGTCCAACAACTAATGAAAAACTGTTTTTT
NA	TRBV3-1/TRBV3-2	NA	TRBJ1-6	CASSQDTVVNSPLHF	TGTGCCAGCAGCCAAGATACAGTAGTTAATTCACCCCTCCACTTT
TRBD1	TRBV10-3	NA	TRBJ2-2	CAISADRQGGAGELFF	TGTGCCATCAGCGCCGATCGACAGGGGGGAGCCGGGGAGCTGTTTTTT
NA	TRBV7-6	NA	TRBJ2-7	CASSATVGYEQYF	TGTGCCAGCAGCGCAACAGTGGGTTACGAGCAGTACTTC
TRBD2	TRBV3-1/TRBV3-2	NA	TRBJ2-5	CASSLGSGGPETQYF	TGTGCCAGCAGCCTCGGTAGCGGGGGACCAGAGACCCAGTACTTC
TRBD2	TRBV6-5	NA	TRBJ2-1	CASRKGTSLYNEQFF	TGTGCCAGCAGAAAAGGGACTAGCTTGTACAATGAGCAGTTCTTC
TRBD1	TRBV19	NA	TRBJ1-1	CASGTGGTEAFF	TGTGCCAGTGGAACAGGGGGCACTGAAGCTTTCTTT
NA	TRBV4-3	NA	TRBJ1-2	CASSQDKRESNYGYTF	TGCGCCAGCAGCCAAGACAAACGGGAGTCGAACTATGGCTACACCTTC
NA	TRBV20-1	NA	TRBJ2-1	CSASWAAQDSYNEQFF	TGCAGTGCTAGTTGGGCTGCGCAGGACTCCTACAATGAGCAGTTCTTC
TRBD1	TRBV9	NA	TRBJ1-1	CASSVGGTGITEAFF	TGTGCCAGCAGCGTAGGCGGGACAGGGATCACTGAAGCTTTCTTT
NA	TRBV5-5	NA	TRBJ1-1	CASRDRTGNSEAFF	TGTGCCAGCAGGGACAGAACAGGGAACTCTGAAGCTTTCTTT
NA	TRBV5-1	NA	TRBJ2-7	CASSLASRGITYEQYF	TGCGCCAGCAGCTTGGCCAGCAGGGGCATTACCTACGAGCAGTACTTC
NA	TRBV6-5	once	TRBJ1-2	CASKDIAYGYTF	TGTGCCAGCAAGGACATAGCTTATGGCTACACCTTC
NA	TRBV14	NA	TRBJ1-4	CASSQAVGQLSEKLFF	TGTGCCAGCAGCCAAGCCGTTGGACAACTCAGTGAAAAACTGTTTTTT
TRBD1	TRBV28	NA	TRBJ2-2	CASRINRGRSGELFF	TGTGCCAGCAGAATAAACAGGGGGCGGAGCGGGGAGCTGTTTTTT
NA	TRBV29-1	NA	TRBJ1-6	CSVTLAGYNSPLHF	TGCAGCGTGACCCTGGCAGGATATAATTCACCCCTCCACTTT
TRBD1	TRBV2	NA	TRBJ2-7	CASRTGGTEQYF	TGTGCCAGTCGGACAGGGGGCACGGAGCAGTACTTC
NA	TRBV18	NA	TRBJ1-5	CASSPREKGQPQHF	TGTGCCAGCTCACCACGGGAGAAGGGCCAGCCCCAGCATTTT
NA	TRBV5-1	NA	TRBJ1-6	CASSSGSINSPLHF	TGCGCCAGCAGCTCCGGGAGCATTAATTCACCCCTCCACTTT
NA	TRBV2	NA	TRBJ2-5	CASRAGLASRETQYF	TGTGCCAGCCGAGCCGGACTTGCCTCGAGAGAGACCCAGTACTTC
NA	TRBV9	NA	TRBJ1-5	CASSAGDQPQHF	TGTGCCAGCAGCGCGGGGGATCAGCCCCAGCATTTT
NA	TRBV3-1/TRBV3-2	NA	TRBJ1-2	CASSQQGSYGYTF	TGTGCCAGCAGCCAACAGGGGAGCTATGGCTACACCTTC
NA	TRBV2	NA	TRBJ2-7	CASSESPSDEQYF	TGTGCCAGCAGTGAATCCCCGTCGGACGAGCAGTACTTC
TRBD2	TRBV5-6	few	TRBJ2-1	CASRVPGLANDEQFF	TGTGCCAGCAGAGTACCGGGACTAGCTAACGATGAGCAGTTCTTC
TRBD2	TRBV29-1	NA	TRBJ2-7	CSVVGAGGEQYF	TGCAGCGTTGTAGGAGCGGGGGGCGAGCAGTACTTC
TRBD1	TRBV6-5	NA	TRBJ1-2	CASSYPRRQGGYGYTF	TGTGCCAGCAGTTACCCCCGGAGACAGGGCGGCTATGGCTACACCTTC
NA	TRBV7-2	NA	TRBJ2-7	CASSLAHGRVEQYF	TGTGCCAGCAGCTTAGCTCACGGTCGCGTCGAGCAGTACTTC
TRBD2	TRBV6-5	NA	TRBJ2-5	CASSRILAGGETQYF	TGTGCCAGCAGTCGTATACTAGCGGGGGGTGAGACCCAGTACTTC
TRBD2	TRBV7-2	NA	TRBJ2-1	CASSPGLAGGHDEQFF	TGTGCCAGCAGCCCCGGACTAGCGGGGGGTCACGATGAGCAGTTCTTC
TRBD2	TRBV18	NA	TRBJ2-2	CASSPPIAGGTGELFF	TGTGCCAGCTCACCACCGATAGCGGGGGGTACCGGGGAGCTGTTTTTT
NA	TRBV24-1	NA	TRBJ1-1	CATSGTAGSGEAFF	TGTGCCACCAGTGGGACAGCCGGTTCGGGGGAAGCTTTCTTT
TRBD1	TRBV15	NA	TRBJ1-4	CATSLRQGRGKLFF	TGTGCCACCAGCCTACGACAGGGAAGGGGAAAACTGTTTTTT
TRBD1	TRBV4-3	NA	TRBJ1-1	CASSQVVIGSGTGGSVTEAFF	TGCGCCAGCAGCCAAGTAGTTATTGGTTCGGGGACAGGGGGGTCGGTCACTGAAGCTTTCTTT
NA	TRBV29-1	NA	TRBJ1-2	CSATGGGYGYTF	TGCAGCGCAACTGGGGGAGGCTATGGCTACACCTTC
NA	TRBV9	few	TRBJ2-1	CASSRTDPYNEQFF	TGTGCCAGCAGCCGGACAGATCCTTACAATGAGCAGTTCTTC
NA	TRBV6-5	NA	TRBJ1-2	CASSYLDSYGYTF	TGTGCCAGCAGTTATTTGGACAGCTATGGCTACACCTTC
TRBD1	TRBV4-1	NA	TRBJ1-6	CASSQGDRGSYNSPLHF	TGCGCCAGCAGCCAAGGGGACAGGGGATCCTATAATTCACCCCTCCACTTT
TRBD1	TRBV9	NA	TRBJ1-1	CASSVEDRGNTEAFF	TGTGCCAGCAGCGTAGAGGACAGGGGGAACACTGAAGCTTTCTTT